Below, 21 T cell receptor beta chains from the same sample are listed, as sequenced in a study of Ad26.COV2.S vaccination and SARS-CoV-2 variants. The data were produced by immunoSEQ multiplex PCR, yet TCRdb's version contains in-frame clones alone and is incomplete. Of some 520,000 clones in the sample, 87% were seen once. Stated treatment: 19 received Ad26.COV2.S at low or high dose, single or two shots; roughly five received placebo; per-sample allocation not given. Specimens were obtained on day 63 following the first vaccine or placebo injection. This specimen was peripheral blood, taken in a trial of Ad26.COV2.S vaccine versus placebo. The receptors stem from a person aged 18-65 years who received the Ad26.COV2.S COVID-19 vaccine or a placebo.

A remark on this clone: The same CDR3 also results from other DNA sequences found in this sample. The V and J genes are TRBV20-1 and TRBJ2-7; D remains unclear. This CDR3 spans 11 amino acids. Germline assignment: CDR1 DFQATT and CDR2 SNEGSKA (reference sequence). V lost 0 bases and J lost 4, with 4 bases in between. CDR3 residues: CSARDAYEQYF. In nucleotides, the CDR3 is TGCAGTGCTAGAGATGCGTACGAGCAGTACTTC.

This clone was seen a single time. The V and J genes are TRBV9 and TRBJ2-7, with 9 bases that match TRBD1. Germline CDR1 reads SGDLS; CDR2 reads YYNGEE. CDR3 length equals 13 residues. The V gene end was trimmed by 3 bases and the J gene end by 4 bases; junction bases not matched to a gene: 2. In nucleotides, the CDR3 is TGTGCCAGCAGCGGGGGACAGGGTTACGAGCAGTACTTC. Translated, it gives CASSGGQGYEQYF.

The chain recombines TRBV4-3 with TRBJ2-7; no firm D call. Trimming took off 1 base at V and 2 bases at J, with 15 bases between the two ends. The germline V gene encodes CDR1 LGHNA and CDR2 YSLEER. This CDR3 is built from 16 residues. CDR3 loop: CASSQASTSITYEQYF. The CDR3 nucleotides are TGCGCCAGCAGCCAAGCTTCAACATCCATTACCTACGAGCAGTACTTC.

The rearrangement links TRBV30 to TRBJ1-3; D is ambiguous. The CDR3 is 11 residues long. The V and J ends lost 3 bases and 3 bases respectively, with 3 bases between them. CDR1 is GTSNPN, CDR2 SVGIG, per germline (reference sequence). This CDR3 reads CAWSHGNTIYF. As DNA, the CDR3 is TGTGCCTGGAGCCATGGAAACACCATATATTTT.

This chain connects TRBV5-6 to TRBJ1-2; D possibly corresponds to TRBD1 (5 bases). Germline V gene data show CDR1 as SGHDT and CDR2 as YYEEEE. The CDR3 runs to 13 residues. V lost 5 bases and J 4 bases, leaving 12 bases between the germline ends. DNA of the CDR3: TGTGCCAGCAGTCGGGGGAAAGCCTATGGCTACACCTTC. Translated, it gives CASSRGKAYGYTF.

The J gene is TRBJ2-1, the V gene TRBV21-1. TRBV21-1 is classified as a pseudogene. This CDR3 comprises 16 residues. The CDR3 DNA reads as TGTGCCAGCAGCAAAGGAACAATTTTCTACATCAATGAGCAGTTCTTC. Translated, it gives CASSKGTIFYINEQFF.

The chain joins TRBV18 to TRBJ2-7; D gene unclear. CDR1 and CDR2 from the germline V gene are KGHSH and LQKENI. V was trimmed by 2 bases and J by 3 bases, leaving 17 bases between them. This CDR3 comprises 16 residues. DNA for the CDR3: TGTGCCAGCTCACCAGGAAGTAAAATCTCCTTCTACGAGCAGTACTTC. Translation: CASSPGSKISFYEQYF.

The V gene is TRBV24-1, the J gene TRBJ2-5, with D perhaps TRBD1 (5 bases). Germline assignment: CDR1 KGHDR and CDR2 SFDVKD. Trimming took 4 bases from V and 5 from J, leaving 10 bases between them. CDR3 length: 13 amino acids. The CDR3 region has the DNA TGTGCCACCAGTGACTGGGGCCGGGAGACCCAGTACTTC. Its translation: CATSDWGRETQYF.

This clone was counted between two and nine times. This chain joins TRBV19 and TRBJ1-2, with 9 bases lining up with TRBD1. This CDR3 region has 13 residues. The J segment lost 2 bases and the V segment lost 9 bases, leaving 4 bases of the junction unmatched. CDR1 is LNHDA and CDR2 is SQIVND in the germline V gene (reference sequence). DNA of the CDR3: TGTGCCAGCATCGGACAGGGGAACTATGGCTACACCTTC. Residues: CASIGQGNYGYTF.

V is TRBV5-1 and J is TRBJ2-2; D is undetermined. The germline V gene encodes CDR1 SGHRS and CDR2 YFSETQ. The CDR3 loop spans 16 amino acids. The germline V and J ends were trimmed by 0 bases and 0 bases, with 9 bases remaining between them. The CDR3 here is CASSLVGRTNTGELFF. The CDR3 region has the DNA TGCGCCAGCAGCTTGGTCGGGCGGACGAACACCGGGGAGCTGTTTTTT. Filled out from reference TRBV5-1 and TRBJ2-2, the complete variable domain reads KAGVTQTPRYLIKTRGQQVTLSCSPISGHRSVSWYQQTPGQGLQFLFEYFSETQRNKGNFPGRFSGRQFSNSRSEMNVSTLELGDSALYLCASSLVGRTNTGELFFGEGSRLTVL.

The rearrangement joins TRBV30 to TRBJ1-2; D is possibly TRBD1 (5 bases). This CDR3 contains 14 residues. The germline CDR1 and CDR2 sequences are GTSNPN and SVGIG (reference sequence). V lost 4 bases to trimming and J lost 8 bases, with 20 bases between them. The CDR3 region is CAWNDGNTWGGYTF. CDR3 in DNA: TGTGCCTGGAACGACGGGAACACATGGGGCGGCTACACCTTC.

V and J are TRBV7-3 and TRBJ2-3; 9 nucleotides align to TRBD2. Germline V CDR1 and CDR2: SGHTA, FQGTGA. The CDR3 has 17 amino acids. V gave up 4 bases and J gave up 7 bases; unmatched junction bases: 15. The CDR3 spells CASSSYGATSGRNTQYF. CDR3 in DNA: TGTGCCAGCAGCTCATATGGGGCGACTAGCGGTCGTAATACGCAGTATTTT.

In this sample, this clone turned up a few times. The chain combines TRBV5-4 with TRBJ1-2, with D uncertain. V gave up 0 bases and J gave up 5 bases, with 14 bases separating them. Germline V gives CDR1 SGHNT, CDR2 YYREEE (reference sequence). The CDR3 loop spans 15 amino acids. This CDR3 reads CASSLGTVPWYGYTF. CDR3 bases: TGTGCCAGCAGCTTGGGGACGGTCCCTTGGTATGGCTACACCTTC. Supplemented by reference TRBV5-4 and TRBJ1-2, the full variable domain reads ETGVTQSPTHLIKTRGQQVTLRCSSQSGHNTVSWYQQALGQGPQFIFQYYREEENGRGNFPPRFSGLQFPNYSSELNVNALELDDSALYLCASSLGTVPWYGYTFGSGTRLTVV.

This chain connects TRBV28 to TRBJ1-1; 8 positions agree with TRBD1. Germline V gene sequence: CDR1 MDHEN, CDR2 SYDVKM. CDR3 length: 13 amino acids. V shed 5 bases, J shed 4 bases, and the junction held 3 bases outside the gene matches. CDR3 DNA: TGTGCCAGCAGTCCTGGACAGGGCACTGAAGCTTTCTTT. Its protein product is CASSPGQGTEAFF.

CDR3 in amino acids: CASRRQGSYEQYF. The CDR3 nucleotides read TGTGCCAGCAGGCGCCAGGGCTCCTACGAGCAGTACTTC. The genes are TRBV12-3 or TRBV12-4 and TRBJ2-7; D is perhaps TRBD1 (5 bases). CDR3 length: 13 residues. The germline V and J ends were trimmed by 6 bases and 0 bases, with 9 bases remaining between them.

The chain carries TRBV18 and TRBJ1-2; 9 bases align to TRBD1. Germline V CDR1 and CDR2: KGHSH, LQKENI. J was trimmed by 5 bases and V by 5 bases; bases with no gene match: 6. The CDR3 has 14 amino acids. CDR3 amino acids: CASSTEGQGYGYTF. CDR3 in DNA: TGTGCCAGCTCAACCGAGGGACAGGGATATGGCTACACCTTC.

The chain recombines TRBV7-2 with TRBJ2-5, with D perhaps assigned TRBD1 or TRBD2 (5 bases each). CDR3 size: 13 residues. V was pared by 2 bases and J by 7 bases, with 11 bases between. The germline V gene has CDR1 SGHTA and CDR2 FQGNSA. This chain's CDR3 is CASSLSGSATQYF. The CDR3 DNA is TGTGCCAGCAGCTTATCAGGGAGTGCGACCCAGTACTTC.

The rearrangement links TRBV11-2 to TRBJ2-7; 13 bases line up with TRBD2. V gave up 1 base and J gave up 2 bases; unmatched junction bases: 2. The CDR3 totals 16 residues. Germline V gene lookup returns CDR1 SGHAT and CDR2 FQNNGV. The CDR3 DNA follows: TGTGCCAGCAGCTTAGCACTAGCGGGAGGGGCCTACGAGCAGTACTTC. This translates into CASSLALAGGAYEQYF.

This sequence joins TRBV28 and TRBJ2-3; no clear D. There are 16 residues in the CDR3. Trimming removed 1 base from V and 2 bases from J, with 13 bases in between. Germline-derived CDR1 and CDR2 are MDHEN and SYDVKM. CDR3 in amino acids: CASSLLKRASTDTQYF. DNA for the CDR3: TGTGCCAGCAGTTTATTGAAGCGCGCATCCACAGATACGCAGTATTTT.

V usage is TRBV28 and J usage is TRBJ2-3, with TRBD2 matching over 7 bases. Losses at the gene ends were 5 bases for V and 2 bases for J; bases not matched to a gene: 7. The CDR3 runs 15 residues. Germline CDR1 reads MDHEN; CDR2 reads SYDVKM. The CDR3 DNA follows: TGTGCCAGCAGTCACCCTCGGGGGGACACAGATACGCAGTATTTT. This codes for CASSHPRGDTDTQYF.

This clone was picked up one time. The chain combines TRBV4-2 with TRBJ2-2; 15 bases align to TRBD2. In germline, CDR1 is LGHNA, CDR2 YNFKEQ. This CDR3 region has 18 residues. J was trimmed by 3 bases and V by 3 bases; bases with no gene match: 5. CDR3 bases: TGTGCCAGCAGCCAGATGGGACTAGCGGGAGGTGACACCGGGGAGCTGTTTTTT. The encoded protein is CASSQMGLAGGDTGELFF.